The 27 T cell receptor beta chains below all came from one sample that was sequenced in a study of T cells in localized non-small cell lung cancer. Repertoires were generated with immunoSEQ multiplex PCR, while TCRdb's copy carries only in-frame clones and drops some. The sample contains 15,000 to 20,000 clones, over 70% of which appear only once. The input for sequencing was peripheral blood, taken before any cancer treatment. These receptors originate from a male donor aged 60 or over with stage III lung adenocarcinoma.

Comment on this clone: The germline gene is not matched at one end of the junction; a read error may be the cause. The chain employs TRBV30 and TRBJ1-2, with a tentative D call TRBD1 (6 bases). The CDR3 extends over 13 amino acids. Germline CDR1 and CDR2: GTSNPN and SVGIG (reference sequence). The CDR3 is CAWSPDRNYGHTF. CDR3 bases: TGTGCCTGGAGCCCGGACAGAAACTATGGCCACACCTTC.

CDR3 nucleotide sequence: TGTGCCATCCAACTCACCGGAAACACCATATATTTT. Protein: CAIQLTGNTIYF. The chain combines TRBV28 with TRBJ1-3; no clear D gene. Germline CDR1 and CDR2: MDHEN and SYDVKM. The CDR3 loop spans 12 amino acids. V lost 10 bases and J lost 4, with 11 bases in between.

The chain links TRBV7-9 to TRBJ1-3; D gene uncertain. Germline V gene lookup returns CDR1 SEHNR and CDR2 FQNEAQ (reference sequence). The CDR3 is made up of 12 amino acids. Trimming left V 6 bases short and J 0 bases short, with 3 bases between. The CDR3 coding sequence is TGTGCCAGCAGTATCTCTGGAAACACCATATATTTT. Its translation is CASSISGNTIYF.

This chain links TRBV11-3 with TRBJ2-3; no firm D call. Germline V CDR1 and CDR2: SGHNT, YENEEA. V lost 4 bases, J lost 0 bases, and 2 bases lay in between. The CDR3 spans 12 residues. CDR3 DNA: TGTGCCAGCAGCTCGAGCACAGATACGCAGTATTTT. Its protein is CASSSSTDTQYF.

In regard to this clone: No DNA is shown, since the ends of the CDR3 on it are uncertain; the CDR3 is the one TCRdb lists. V gene TRBV25-1 combines with J gene TRBJ2-1; TRBD2 was called by the table and not checked on the DNA. The CDR3 is 13 residues long, counting both termini. CDR1 and CDR2 (germline): MGHDK, SYGVNS. CDR3 sequence reads: CASSEYVGGGSFF.

CDR3 sequence (DNA): TGTGCCAGCAGCTTAGGGGACAGGACAACTAATGAAAAACTGTTTTTT. Translated, it gives CASSLGDRTTNEKLFF. The V and J genes are TRBV7-9 and TRBJ1-4; the match to TRBD1 covers 8 bases. Germline V gene sequence: CDR1 SEHNR, CDR2 FQNEAQ (reference sequence). The CDR3 sequence is 16 residues long. Trimming removed 1 base from V and 0 bases from J; junction bases left unmatched: 1.

This chain links TRBV18 with TRBJ2-7, with D possibly matching TRBD1 (6 bases). Germline lookup yields CDR1 KGHSH and CDR2 LQKENI. V shed 0 bases and J shed 0 bases, with 9 bases lying between them. This CDR3 is built from 15 residues. In DNA, the CDR3 is TGTGCCAGCTCACCACCTGGACAGAGCTCCTACGAGCAGTACTTC. Translated: CASSPPGQSSYEQYF.

This clone ranks as medium-sized. The chain links TRBV10-3 to TRBJ1-5; D is possibly TRBD1 (5 bases). This CDR3 spans 15 amino acids. V lost 5 bases, J lost 7 bases, and 18 bases lay in between. Germline values: CDR1 ENHRY, CDR2 SYGVKD. The CDR3 region has the DNA TGTGCCATCAGTACGGAAGTGAATGGGGGACAGCCCCAGCATTTT. This codes for CAISTEVNGGQPQHF.

This chain uses TRBV4-1 with TRBJ2-5; D ambiguous. Trimming stripped 1 base from V and 5 bases from J, with 17 bases between. This CDR3 is built from 16 residues. Germline V CDR1 and CDR2: MGHRA, YSYEKL. The DNA for the CDR3 is TGCGCCAGCAGCCAAGTTAACCTCATTGCGTCGGAGACCCAGTACTTC. Translation: CASSQVNLIASETQYF.

V usage is TRBV6-1 and J usage is TRBJ1-5; D is undetermined. There are 12 residues in the CDR3. V dropped 4 bases and J dropped 4 bases, with 5 bases sitting between them. Germline assignment: CDR1 MNHNS and CDR2 SASEGT. CDR3 amino acids: CASSGSNQPQHF. The CDR3 DNA reads TGTGCCAGCAGTGGTTCAAATCAGCCCCAGCATTTT.

The chain has TRBV6-1 and TRBJ1-1; D is possibly TRBD1 (6 bases). Trimming took 7 bases from V and 1 from J, leaving 13 bases between them. Germline lookup yields CDR1 MNHNS and CDR2 SASEGT. The CDR3 has 14 amino acids. This CDR3 is CASKIGQRNTEAFF. The CDR3, as DNA: TGTGCCAGCAAAATAGGACAGCGGAACACTGAAGCTTTCTTT.

Written as DNA, the CDR3 is TGTGCCAGCAGTGAAGGGACAGGGGGAGAAGAGACCCAGTACTTC. Its protein product is CASSEGTGGEETQYF. This sequence joins TRBV2 and TRBJ2-5; TRBD1 matches 10 bases. The germline CDR1 and CDR2 sequences are SNHLY and FYNNEI. The CDR3 totals 15 residues. V was clipped by 1 base and J by 3 bases; unmatched bases: 2.

This clone has just a few counts. The chain is built from TRBV30 and TRBJ1-5; D is undetermined. V was trimmed by 5 bases and J by 2 bases, leaving 7 bases between them. CDR3 length: 12 residues. Per the germline V gene, CDR1 is GTSNPN and CDR2 is SVGIG (reference sequence). The CDR3 DNA follows: TGTGCCTGGGCACTAGGCAATCAGCCCCAGCATTTT. Translation gives CAWALGNQPQHF.

The rearrangement joins TRBV6-1 to TRBJ2-3; D may be TRBD1 or TRBD2 (5 bases each). CDR1 and CDR2 (germline): MNHNS, SASEGT. The V end lost 5 bases, the J end lost 6 bases, and 15 bases lay between the germline ends. The CDR3 totals 14 residues. CDR3 nucleotide sequence: TGTGCCAGCAGTCGAGGGGTGGGTCAGGATACGCAGTATTTT. As protein: CASSRGVGQDTQYF.

This chain connects TRBV6-9 to TRBJ1-1; D gene ambiguous. The V end was cut by 3 bases, the J end by 0 bases, with 11 bases between. The CDR3 is 15 residues long. Per germline, CDR1 MNHGY and CDR2 SVAAGI. This CDR3 is CASSYSRSMNTEAFF. The CDR3, as DNA: TGTGCCAGCAGTTACTCTAGGTCCATGAACACTGAAGCTTTCTTT.

CDR3 sequence reads: CASSKESGSANYGYTF. CDR3 DNA sequence: TGTGCCAGCAGCAAGGAAAGTGGCAGTGCTAACTATGGCTACACCTTC. This sequence joins TRBV7-2 and TRBJ1-2; D call uncertain. V dropped 5 bases and J dropped 0 bases, with 16 bases sitting between them. Germline CDR1 and CDR2: SGHTA and FQGNSA. The CDR3 contains 16 residues.

The chain carries TRBV21-1 and TRBJ1-2; the table's D call TRBD1 went unverified against the DNA. TRBV21-1 is listed as a pseudogene. The CDR3 length is 14 residues. The CDR3 sequence is CASSSRQGGYGYTF. The CDR3 DNA reads as TGTGCCAGCAGCTCCCGGCAGGGGGGCTATGGCTACACCTTC.

The V gene is TRBV13, the J gene TRBJ1-2, with D possibly being TRBD1 (6 bases). Germline V gene data show CDR1 as PRHDT and CDR2 as FYEKMQ (reference sequence). The germline V and J ends were trimmed by 0 bases and 1 base, with 12 bases remaining between them. The CDR3 contains 16 residues. CDR3 loop: CASSLGTGDDNYGYTF. In nucleotides, the CDR3 is TGTGCCAGCAGCTTAGGGACAGGCGACGATAACTATGGCTACACCTTC.

The rearrangement links TRBV6-5 to TRBJ1-2; tentatively, D is TRBD1 (5 bases). This CDR3 has 13 residues. Germline lookup yields CDR1 MNHEY and CDR2 SVGAGI. The germline V and J ends were trimmed by 0 bases and 5 bases, with 7 bases remaining between them. CDR3 DNA: TGTGCCAGCAGTTACTCGAAGGGGTATGGCTACACCTTC. Its protein product is CASSYSKGYGYTF.

In its sample, this clone was seen a few times. The chain carries TRBV27 and TRBJ1-2; D is ambiguous. V dropped 6 bases and J dropped 5 bases, with 16 bases sitting between them. The CDR3 contains 14 residues. CDR1 is MNHEY, CDR2 SMNVEV, per germline (reference sequence). The DNA for the CDR3 is TGTGCCAGCAGCTCAGACCGGGTAGGGTATGGCTACACCTTC. Amino acid sequence: CASSSDRVGYGYTF.

The chain employs TRBV27 and TRBJ1-4, with D tentatively TRBD1 (5 bases). CDR1 is MNHEY, CDR2 SMNVEV, per germline (reference sequence). This CDR3 region has 15 residues. V was cut by 6 bases and J by 4 bases, with 15 bases left in between. The CDR3 nucleotides read TGTGCCAGCAGGGGGGGGTCCGTCGGTAATGAAAAACTGTTTTTT. It translates to CASRGGSVGNEKLFF.

The sample holds one count of this clone. The chain recombines TRBV27 with TRBJ2-7; TRBD2 matches at 12 bases. CDR3 length equals 15 residues. The germline gives CDR1 MNHEY, CDR2 SMNVEV (reference sequence). Trimming at V came to 7 bases and at J to 2 bases, leaving 6 bases not matched to a gene. CDR3 sequence (DNA): TGTGCCAGCAAGAGAACTAGCGGGGGGACCTACGAGCAGTACTTC. Amino acid sequence: CASKRTSGGTYEQYF.

In its sample, this clone was seen once. This specimen includes other DNA sequences encoding the same CDR3. The chain carries TRBV5-1 and TRBJ2-5, with 9 nucleotides matching TRBD1. CDR1 SGHRS and CDR2 YFSETQ come from the germline V gene. The V segment lost 0 bases and the J segment 2 bases; nucleotides outside the gene matches: 5. The length of the CDR3 is 16 residues. CDR3 DNA sequence: TGCGCCAGCAGCTTGGCTGGGACAGGGCCGCAAGAGACCCAGTACTTC. Protein product: CASSLAGTGPQETQYF.

This clone appeared once. The CDR3 sequence: CASSLQGSGNTIYF. Written as DNA, the CDR3 is TGTGCCAGCAGTTTACAGGGCTCTGGAAACACCATATATTTT. The chain recombines TRBV27 with TRBJ1-3, with D perhaps TRBD1 (5 bases). The CDR3 covers 14 residues. Trimming took 2 bases from V and 0 from J, leaving 5 bases between them. CDR1 MNHEY and CDR2 SMNVEV come from the germline V gene (reference sequence).

This clone was observed a few times. This chain uses TRBV6-4 with TRBJ2-3; 9 bases fit TRBD2. V trimming: 4 bases; J trimming: 0 bases; junction bases outside the gene matches: 5. This CDR3 has 16 amino acids. Germline assignment: CDR1 MRHNA and CDR2 SNTAGT. The CDR3 DNA is TGTGCCAGCAGTGGAATAGCGGGGGAGAGCACAGATACGCAGTATTTT. This encodes CASSGIAGESTDTQYF.

The chain links TRBV18 to TRBJ2-2; 7 positions match TRBD1. Unmatched junction bases numbered 6, after V lost 0 bases and J lost 2 bases. In germline, CDR1 is KGHSH, CDR2 LQKENI. There are 17 residues in the CDR3. The CDR3 region has the DNA TGTGCCAGCTCACCACCGGCGACAGGGCCAAACACCGGGGAGCTGTTTTTT. Translation gives CASSPPATGPNTGELFF.

The chain couples TRBV5-6 to TRBJ2-1; TRBD1 agrees at 8 bases. J was trimmed by 7 bases and V by 2 bases; bases with no gene match: 8. Germline V gives CDR1 SGHDT, CDR2 YYEEEE. This CDR3 has 15 amino acids. The CDR3 DNA reads as TGTGCCAGCAGCTTATGGGACAGGCCGGGTAATGAGCAGTTCTTC. This sequence encodes CASSLWDRPGNEQFF. Based on the CDR3 plus reference TRBV5-6 and TRBJ2-1, the full variable domain is DAGVTQSPTHLIKTRGQQVTLRCSPKSGHDTVSWYQQALGQGPQFIFQYYEEEERQRGNFPDRFSGHQFPNYSSELNVNALLLGDSALYLCASSLWDRPGNEQFFGPGTRLTVL.